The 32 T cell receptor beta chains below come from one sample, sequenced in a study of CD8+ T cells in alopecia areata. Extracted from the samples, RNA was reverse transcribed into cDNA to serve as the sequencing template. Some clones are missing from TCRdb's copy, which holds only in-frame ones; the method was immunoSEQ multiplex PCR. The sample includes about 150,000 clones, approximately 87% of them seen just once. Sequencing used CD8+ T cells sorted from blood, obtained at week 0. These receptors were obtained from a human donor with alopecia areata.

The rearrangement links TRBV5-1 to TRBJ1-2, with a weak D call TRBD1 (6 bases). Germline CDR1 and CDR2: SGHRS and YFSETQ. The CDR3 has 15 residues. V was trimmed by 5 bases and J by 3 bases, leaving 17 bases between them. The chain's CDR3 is CASRDGQRHYYGYTF. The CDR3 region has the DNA TGCGCCAGCAGGGACGGACAGCGACATTACTATGGCTACACCTTC.

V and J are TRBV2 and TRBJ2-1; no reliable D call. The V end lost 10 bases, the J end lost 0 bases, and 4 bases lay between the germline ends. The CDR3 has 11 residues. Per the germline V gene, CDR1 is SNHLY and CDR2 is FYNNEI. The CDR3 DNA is TGTGCCACCTCCTCCTACAATGAGCAGTTCTTC. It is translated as CATSSYNEQFF.

CDR3 sequence (DNA): TGTGCCAGCAGTTATTCGGTGAACACTGAAGCTTTCTTT. Protein sequence: CASSYSVNTEAFF. This sequence joins TRBV27 and TRBJ1-1; D is ambiguous. The ends were cut back, 4 bases at V and 0 bases at J, with 6 bases in the middle. From germline, CDR1 is MNHEY and CDR2 SMNVEV (reference sequence). The CDR3 runs to 13 residues.

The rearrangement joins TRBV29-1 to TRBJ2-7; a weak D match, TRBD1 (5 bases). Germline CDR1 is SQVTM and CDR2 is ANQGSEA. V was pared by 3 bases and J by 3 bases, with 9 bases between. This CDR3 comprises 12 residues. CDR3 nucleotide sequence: TGCAGCGTTGAGGCAGGGCGCTACGAGCAGTACTTC. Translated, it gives CSVEAGRYEQYF.

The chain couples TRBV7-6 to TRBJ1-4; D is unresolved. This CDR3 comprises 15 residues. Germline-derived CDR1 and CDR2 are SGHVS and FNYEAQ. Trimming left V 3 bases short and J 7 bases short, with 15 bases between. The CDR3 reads CASSLDEGLGEKLFF. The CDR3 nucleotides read TGTGCCAGCAGCTTGGATGAGGGTTTGGGTGAAAAACTGTTTTTT.

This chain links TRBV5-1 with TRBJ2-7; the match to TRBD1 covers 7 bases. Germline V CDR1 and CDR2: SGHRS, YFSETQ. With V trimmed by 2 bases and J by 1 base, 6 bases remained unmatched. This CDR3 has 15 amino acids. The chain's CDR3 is CASSFNPGGSYEQYF. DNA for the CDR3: TGCGCCAGCAGCTTTAACCCAGGGGGTTCCTACGAGCAGTACTTC.

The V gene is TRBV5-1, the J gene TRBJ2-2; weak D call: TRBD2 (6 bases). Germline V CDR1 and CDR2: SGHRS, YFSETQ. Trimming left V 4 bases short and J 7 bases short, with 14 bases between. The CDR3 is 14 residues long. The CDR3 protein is CASSEGRGLGELFF. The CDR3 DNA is TGCGCCAGCAGCGAGGGACGGGGACTCGGGGAGCTGTTTTTT.

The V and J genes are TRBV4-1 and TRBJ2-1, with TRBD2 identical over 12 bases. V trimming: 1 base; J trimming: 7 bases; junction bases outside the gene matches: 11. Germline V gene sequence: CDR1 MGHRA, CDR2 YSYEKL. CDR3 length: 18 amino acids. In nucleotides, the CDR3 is TGCGCCAGCAGCCAAGCCCCAACCGTAACTAGCGGGAGGAATGAGCAGTTCTTC. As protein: CASSQAPTVTSGRNEQFF.

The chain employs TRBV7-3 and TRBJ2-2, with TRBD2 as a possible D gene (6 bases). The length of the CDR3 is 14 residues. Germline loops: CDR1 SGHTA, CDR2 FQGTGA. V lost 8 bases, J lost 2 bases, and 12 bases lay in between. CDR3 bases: TGTGCCAGCCACCGGGGGACTAACACCGGGGAGCTGTTTTTT. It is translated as CASHRGTNTGELFF.

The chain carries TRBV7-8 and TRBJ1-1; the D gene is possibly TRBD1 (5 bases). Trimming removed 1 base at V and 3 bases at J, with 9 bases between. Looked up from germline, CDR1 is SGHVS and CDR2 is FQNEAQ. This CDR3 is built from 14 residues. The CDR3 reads CASSLVAGHTEAFF. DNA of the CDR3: TGTGCCAGCAGCTTAGTAGCAGGGCACACTGAAGCTTTCTTT.

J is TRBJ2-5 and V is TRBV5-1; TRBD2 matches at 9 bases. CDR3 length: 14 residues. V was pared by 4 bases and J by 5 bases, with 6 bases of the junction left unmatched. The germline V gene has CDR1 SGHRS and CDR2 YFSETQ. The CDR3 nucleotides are TGCGCCAGCAGCGCGGGACTAGCTGGGGAGACCCAGTACTTC. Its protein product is CASSAGLAGETQYF.

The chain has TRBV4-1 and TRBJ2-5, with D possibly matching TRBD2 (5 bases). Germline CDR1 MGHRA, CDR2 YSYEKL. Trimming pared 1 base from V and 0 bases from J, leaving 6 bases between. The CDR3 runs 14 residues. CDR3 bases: TGCGCCAGCAGCCAAGTCGGGGACCAAGAGACCCAGTACTTC. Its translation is CASSQVGDQETQYF.

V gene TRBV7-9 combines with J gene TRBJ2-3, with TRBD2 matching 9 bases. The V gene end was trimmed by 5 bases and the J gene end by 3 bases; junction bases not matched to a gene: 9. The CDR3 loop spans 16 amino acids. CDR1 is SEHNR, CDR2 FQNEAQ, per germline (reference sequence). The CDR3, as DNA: TGTGCCAGCAGCCCCCGGGCGGGGGGGCTTACAGATACGCAGTATTTT. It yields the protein CASSPRAGGLTDTQYF. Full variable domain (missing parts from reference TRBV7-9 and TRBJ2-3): DTGVSQNPRHKITKRGQNVTFRCDPISEHNRLYWYRQTLGQGPEFLTYFQNEAQLEKSRLLSDRFSAERPKGSFSTLEIQRTEQGDSAMYLCASSPRAGGLTDTQYFGPGTRLTVL.

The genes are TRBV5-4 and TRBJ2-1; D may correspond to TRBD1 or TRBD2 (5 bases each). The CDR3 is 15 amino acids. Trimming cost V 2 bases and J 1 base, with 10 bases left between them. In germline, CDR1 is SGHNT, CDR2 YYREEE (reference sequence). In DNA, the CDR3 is TGTGCCAGCAGCTTACCGGGGCGATCCTACAATGAGCAGTTCTTC. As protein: CASSLPGRSYNEQFF.

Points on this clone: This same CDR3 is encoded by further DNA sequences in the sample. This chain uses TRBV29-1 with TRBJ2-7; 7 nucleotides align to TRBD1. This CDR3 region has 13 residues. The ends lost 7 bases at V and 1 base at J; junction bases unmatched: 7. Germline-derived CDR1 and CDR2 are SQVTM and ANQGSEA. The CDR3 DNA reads TGCAGCGCTACAGGGGATTCATCCTACGAGCAGTACTTC. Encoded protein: CSATGDSSYEQYF.

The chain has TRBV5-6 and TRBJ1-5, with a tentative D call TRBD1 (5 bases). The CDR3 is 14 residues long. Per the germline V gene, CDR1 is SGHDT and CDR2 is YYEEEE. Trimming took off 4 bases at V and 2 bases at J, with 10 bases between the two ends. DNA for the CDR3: TGTGCCAGCAGCCTGGGACTCCGCAATCAGCCCCAGCATTTT. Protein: CASSLGLRNQPQHF. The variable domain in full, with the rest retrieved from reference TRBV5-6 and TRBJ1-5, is DAGVTQSPTHLIKTRGQQVTLRCSPKSGHDTVSWYQQALGQGPQFIFQYYEEEERQRGNFPDRFSGHQFPNYSSELNVNALLLGDSALYLCASSLGLRNQPQHFGDGTRLSIL.

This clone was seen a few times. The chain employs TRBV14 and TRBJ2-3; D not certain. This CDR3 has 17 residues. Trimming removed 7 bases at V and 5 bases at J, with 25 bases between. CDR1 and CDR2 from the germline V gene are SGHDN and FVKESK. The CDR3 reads CASIPTYTRFRGDTQYF. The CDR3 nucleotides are TGTGCCAGCATTCCTACTTACACCCGCTTCCGAGGAGATACGCAGTATTTT.

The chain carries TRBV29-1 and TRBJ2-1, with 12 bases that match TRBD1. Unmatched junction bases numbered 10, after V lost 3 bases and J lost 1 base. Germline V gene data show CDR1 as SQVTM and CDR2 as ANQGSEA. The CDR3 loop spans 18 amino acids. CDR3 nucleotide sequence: TGCAGCGTTGAGGGGGGACAGGGGGCGCGGGTATCCTACAATGAGCAGTTCTTC. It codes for CSVEGGQGARVSYNEQFF.

The CDR3 loop is CASSQEGQGAYEQYF. The CDR3 DNA follows: TGTGCCAGCAGCCAAGAGGGACAGGGGGCTTACGAGCAGTACTTC. The chain has TRBV4-2 and TRBJ2-7; 12 bases are shared with TRBD1. The CDR3 loop spans 15 amino acids. The V gene end was trimmed by 0 bases and the J gene end by 4 bases; junction bases not matched to a gene: 1. Germline V lookup: CDR1 LGHNA, CDR2 YNFKEQ.

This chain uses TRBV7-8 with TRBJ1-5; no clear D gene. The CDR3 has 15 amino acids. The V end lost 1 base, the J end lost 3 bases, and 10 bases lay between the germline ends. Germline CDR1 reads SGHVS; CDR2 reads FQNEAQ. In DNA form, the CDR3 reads TGTGCCAGCAGCTTAGAAGGGTCTGACAATCAGCCCCAGCATTTT. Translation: CASSLEGSDNQPQHF.

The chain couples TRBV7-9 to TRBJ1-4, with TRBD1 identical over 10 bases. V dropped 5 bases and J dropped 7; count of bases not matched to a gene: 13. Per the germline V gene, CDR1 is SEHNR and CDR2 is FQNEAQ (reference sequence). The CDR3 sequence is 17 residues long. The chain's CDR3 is CASSGDRGPSLTEKLFF. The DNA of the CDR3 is TGTGCCAGCAGCGGAGACAGGGGGCCCTCCCTTACTGAAAAACTGTTTTTT.

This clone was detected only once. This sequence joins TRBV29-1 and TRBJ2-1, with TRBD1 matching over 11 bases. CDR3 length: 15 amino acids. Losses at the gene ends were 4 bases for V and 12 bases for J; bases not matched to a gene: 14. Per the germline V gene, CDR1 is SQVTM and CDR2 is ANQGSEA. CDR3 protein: CSVGAAGDRGSRQFF. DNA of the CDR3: TGCAGCGTTGGAGCAGCGGGGGACAGGGGGTCGAGGCAGTTCTTC.

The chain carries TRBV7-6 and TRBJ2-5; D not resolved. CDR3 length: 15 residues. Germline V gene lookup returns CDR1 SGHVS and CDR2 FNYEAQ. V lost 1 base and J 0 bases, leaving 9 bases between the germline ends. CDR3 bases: TGTGCCAGCAGCTTAGGTGGCAGGTACCAAGAGACCCAGTACTTC. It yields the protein CASSLGGRYQETQYF.

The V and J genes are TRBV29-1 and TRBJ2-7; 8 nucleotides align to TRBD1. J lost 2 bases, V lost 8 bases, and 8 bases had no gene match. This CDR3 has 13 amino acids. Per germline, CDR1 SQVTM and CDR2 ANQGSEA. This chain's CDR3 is CSTPGQVPYEQYF. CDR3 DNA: TGCAGCACTCCGGGACAGGTTCCCTACGAGCAGTACTTC.

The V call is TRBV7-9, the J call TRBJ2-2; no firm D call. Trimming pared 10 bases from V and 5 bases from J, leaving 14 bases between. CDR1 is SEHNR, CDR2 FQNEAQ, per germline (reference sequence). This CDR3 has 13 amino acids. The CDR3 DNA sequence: TGTGCCATCCTCACGTCCTCAACCGGGGAGCTGTTTTTT. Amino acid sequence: CAILTSSTGELFF.

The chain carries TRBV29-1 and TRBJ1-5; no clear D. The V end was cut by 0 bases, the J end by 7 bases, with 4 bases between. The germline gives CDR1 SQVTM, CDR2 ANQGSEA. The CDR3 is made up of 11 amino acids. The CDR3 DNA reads TGCAGCGTTGAAGATAACCAGCCCCAGCATTTT. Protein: CSVEDNQPQHF.

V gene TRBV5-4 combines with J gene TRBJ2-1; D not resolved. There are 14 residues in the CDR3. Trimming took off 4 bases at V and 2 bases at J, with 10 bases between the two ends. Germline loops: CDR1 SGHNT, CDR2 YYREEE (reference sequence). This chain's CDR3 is CASSPTSTYNEQFF. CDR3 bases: TGTGCCAGCAGCCCGACATCTACCTACAATGAGCAGTTCTTC.

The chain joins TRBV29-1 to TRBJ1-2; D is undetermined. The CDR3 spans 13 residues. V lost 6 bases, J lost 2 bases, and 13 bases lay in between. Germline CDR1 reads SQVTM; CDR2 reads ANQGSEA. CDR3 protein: CSVREAINYGYTF. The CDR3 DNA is TGCAGCGTCCGAGAGGCAATCAACTATGGCTACACCTTC. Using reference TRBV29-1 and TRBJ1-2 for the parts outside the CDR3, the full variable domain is SAVISQKPSRDICQRGTSLTIQCQVDSQVTMMFWYRQQPGQSLTLIATANQGSEATYESGFVIDKFPISRPNLTFSTLTVSNMSPEDSSIYLCSVREAINYGYTFGSGTRLTVV.

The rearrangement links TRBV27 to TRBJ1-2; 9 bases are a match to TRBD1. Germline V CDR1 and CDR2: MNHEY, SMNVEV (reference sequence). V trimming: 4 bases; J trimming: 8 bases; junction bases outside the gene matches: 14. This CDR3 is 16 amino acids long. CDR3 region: CASSSPSDRGGGGYTF. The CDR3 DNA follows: TGTGCCAGCAGTTCACCCAGCGACAGGGGGGGTGGAGGCTACACCTTC.

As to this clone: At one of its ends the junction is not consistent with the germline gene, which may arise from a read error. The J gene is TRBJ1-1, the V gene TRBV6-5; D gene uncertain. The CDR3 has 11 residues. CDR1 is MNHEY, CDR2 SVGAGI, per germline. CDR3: CASSYSYRVVF. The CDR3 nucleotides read TGTGCCAGCAGTTACTCCTATAGGGTAGTCTTT.

The CDR3 sequence is CASSWGTSGRTDTQYF. The CDR3 bases are TGTGCCAGCAGCTGGGGGACTAGCGGGAGAACAGATACGCAGTATTTT. This chain uses TRBV13 with TRBJ2-3; 14 bases are a match to TRBD2. The germline V gene encodes CDR1 PRHDT and CDR2 FYEKMQ (reference sequence). CDR3 length: 16 amino acids. Germline trimming cut 4 bases from V and 3 bases from J; bases unmatched to any gene: 3.

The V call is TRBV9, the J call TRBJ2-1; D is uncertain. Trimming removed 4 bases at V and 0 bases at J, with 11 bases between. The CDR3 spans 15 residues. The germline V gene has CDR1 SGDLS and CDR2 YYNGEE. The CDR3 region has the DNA TGTGCCAGCAGCCATAGGAAGAGCTCCTACAATGAGCAGTTCTTC. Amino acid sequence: CASSHRKSSYNEQFF.